What follows describes a single T cell receptor (beta chain). Antigen unknown. This entry comes from a study of early T cells in non-severe SARS-CoV-2 infection. Trimming stripped 0 bases from V and 6 bases from J, with 23 bases between. In germline, CDR1 is MGHDK, CDR2 SYGVNS. CDR3 length: 19 residues. TCRdb passed the 5' RACE reads through MiXCR, listing each CDR3 protein once. Of 32,000 or so distinct CDR3 sequences in the sample, 5% to 7% were seen once. General study results and limits: The study's VDJdb matching favored anti-spike CD8 responses and missed private and CD4 specificities.

The TCR was taken from an adult who was a healthcare worker with PCR-confirmed SARS-CoV-2 infection or an uninfected control (not recorded which). Sequences were obtained from whole blood. V and J are TRBV25-1 and TRBJ2-2, with D possibly called TRBD1 or TRBD2 (5 bases each). DNA for the CDR3: TGTGCCAGCAGTGAATATTATAGGACGGGCGGATGGGGACCCGGGGAGCTGTTTTTT. Translating it yields CASSEYYRTGGWGPGELFF.